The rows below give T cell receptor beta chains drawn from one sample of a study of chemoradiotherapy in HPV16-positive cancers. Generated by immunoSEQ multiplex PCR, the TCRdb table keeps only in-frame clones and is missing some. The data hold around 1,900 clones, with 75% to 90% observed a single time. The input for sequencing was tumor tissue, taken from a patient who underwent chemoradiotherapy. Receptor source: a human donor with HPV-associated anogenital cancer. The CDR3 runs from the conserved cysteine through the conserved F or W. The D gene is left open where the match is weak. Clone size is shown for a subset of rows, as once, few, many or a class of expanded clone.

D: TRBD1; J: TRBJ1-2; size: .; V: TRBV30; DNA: TGTGCCTGGAGCCCCGGACAGGGGTTAGGGGGCTACACCTTC; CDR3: CAWSPGQGLGGYTF
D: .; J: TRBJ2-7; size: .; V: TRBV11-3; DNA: TGTGCCAGCAGGATCCGGGACAACTCCTACGAGCAGTACTTC; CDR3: CASRIRDNSYEQYF
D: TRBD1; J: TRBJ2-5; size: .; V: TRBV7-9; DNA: TGTGCCAGCAGCTGCAACCCGACAGGGCAAGAGACCCAGTACTTC; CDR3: CASSCNPTGQETQYF
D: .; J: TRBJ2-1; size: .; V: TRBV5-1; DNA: TGCGCCAGCATGGTAGCGGAGTCCTACAATGAGCAGTTCTTC; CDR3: CASMVAESYNEQFF
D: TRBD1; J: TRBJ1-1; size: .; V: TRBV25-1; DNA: TGTGCCAGCACCAGGGGGGCTAACACTGAAGCTTTCTTT; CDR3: CASTRGANTEAFF
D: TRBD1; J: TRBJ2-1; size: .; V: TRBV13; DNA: TGTGCCAGCAGCTGGACCGGGACAGGGGGAAATGAGCAGTTCTTC; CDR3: CASSWTGTGGNEQFF
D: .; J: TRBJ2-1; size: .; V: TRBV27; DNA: TGTGCCAGCAGTTTTGATAGCGAGGGCCACAATGAGCAGTTCTTC; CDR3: CASSFDSEGHNEQFF
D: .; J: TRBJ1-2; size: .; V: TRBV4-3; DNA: TGCGCCAGCAGCCACCCAGGGAGTGGCTACACCTTC; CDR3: CASSHPGSGYTF
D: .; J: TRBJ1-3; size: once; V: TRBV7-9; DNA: TGTGCCAGCAGCTTAGGGGGGGGATCTGGAAACACCATATATTTT; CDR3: CASSLGGGSGNTIYF
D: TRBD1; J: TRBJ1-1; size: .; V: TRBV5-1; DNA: TGCGCCAGCAGCTCTGACAGGGGGCGCGAAGCTTTCTTT; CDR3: CASSSDRGREAFF
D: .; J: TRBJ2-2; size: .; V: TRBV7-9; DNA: TGTGCCAGCACCGCCCTTTCGCCCGGGGAGCTGTTTTTT; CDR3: CASTALSPGELFF
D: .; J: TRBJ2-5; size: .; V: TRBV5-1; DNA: TGCGCCAGCAGCATTGAGGGGGGGATCCAAGAGACCCAGTACTTC; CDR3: CASSIEGGIQETQYF
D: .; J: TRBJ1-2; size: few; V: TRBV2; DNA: TGTGCCAGCAGTGAAGTTGGGGGCTACACCTTC; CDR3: CASSEVGGYTF
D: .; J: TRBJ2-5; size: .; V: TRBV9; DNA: TGTGCCAGCAGCGTAGGGATAGCGGAGATGGGGACCCAGTACTTC; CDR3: CASSVGIAEMGTQYF
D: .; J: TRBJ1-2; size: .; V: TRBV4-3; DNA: TGCGCCAGCAGCCAAGATGGGTCGGCGAAGGGCTACACCTTC; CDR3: CASSQDGSAKGYTF
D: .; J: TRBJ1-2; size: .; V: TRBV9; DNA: TGTGCCAGCAGCGTAGGTTTTGGCTACACCTTC; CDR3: CASSVGFGYTF
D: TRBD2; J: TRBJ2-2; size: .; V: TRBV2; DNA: TGTGCCAGCAGGGGTCTAGCGGGGAAAGCCGGGGAGCTGTTTTTT; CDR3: CASRGLAGKAGELFF
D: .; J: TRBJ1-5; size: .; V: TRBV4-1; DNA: TGCGCCAGCAGCCAAGATATGAGCAATCAGCCCCAGCATTTT; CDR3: CASSQDMSNQPQHF
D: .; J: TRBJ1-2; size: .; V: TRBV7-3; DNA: TGTGCCAGCAGCTTAATTAAGGGGGGAACTTTTTACTTC; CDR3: CASSLIKGGTFYF
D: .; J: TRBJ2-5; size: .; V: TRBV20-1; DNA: TGCAGTGCTAACGGAGAGACCCAGTACTTC; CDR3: CSANGETQYF
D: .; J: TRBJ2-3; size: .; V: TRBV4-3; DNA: TGCGCCAGCAGCCACGAGGGGGGGGCCGCGGATACGCAGTATTTT; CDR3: CASSHEGGAADTQYF
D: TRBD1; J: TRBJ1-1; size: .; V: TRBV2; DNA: TGTGCCAGCAGGCCCCGACAGGGGGGGAACACTGAAGCTTTCTTT; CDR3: CASRPRQGGNTEAFF
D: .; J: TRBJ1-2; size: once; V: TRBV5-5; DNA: TGTGCCAGCAGCTTGGAGTCAGGGCGCCGTGGCTACACCTTC; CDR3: CASSLESGRRGYTF
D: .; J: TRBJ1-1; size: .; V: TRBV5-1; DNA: TGCGCCAGCGGAAAACAGGGCGGCACTGAAGCTTTCTTT; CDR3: CASGKQGGTEAFF
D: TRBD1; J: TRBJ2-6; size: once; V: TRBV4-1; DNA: TGCGCCAGCAGTCCTGACAGGGGAATGAGCTCTGGGGCCAACGTCCTGACTTTC; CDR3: CASSPDRGMSSGANVLTF
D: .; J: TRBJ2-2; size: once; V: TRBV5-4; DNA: TGTGCCAGCAGCCCACAGGGGGGGCGGCTGTTTTTT; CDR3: CASSPQGGRLFF
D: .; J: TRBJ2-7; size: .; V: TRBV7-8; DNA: TGTGCCAGCAGCTTACGAAGCTACGAGCAGTACTTC; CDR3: CASSLRSYEQYF
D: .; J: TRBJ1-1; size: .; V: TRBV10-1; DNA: TGCGCCAGTTCTAAGGGGAAGGGGACTGAAGCTTTCTTT; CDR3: CASSKGKGTEAFF
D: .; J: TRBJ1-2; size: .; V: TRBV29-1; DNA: TGCAGCGTTGAAAATTCAGCTAACTATGGCTACACCTTC; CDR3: CSVENSANYGYTF
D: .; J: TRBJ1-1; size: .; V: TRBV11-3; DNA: TGTGCCAGCAGCTTAGATCGCATAGGGAATGAAGCTTTCTTT; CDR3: CASSLDRIGNEAFF
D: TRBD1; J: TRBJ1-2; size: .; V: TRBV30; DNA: TGTGCCTGGAGTGTGAGGACAGGGGGCACCTACACCTTC; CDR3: CAWSVRTGGTYTF
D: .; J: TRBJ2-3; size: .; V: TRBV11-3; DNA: TGTGCCAGCAGCTTAGGAAACACAGATACGCAGTATTTT; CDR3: CASSLGNTDTQYF
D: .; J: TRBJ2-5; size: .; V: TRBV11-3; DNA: TGTGCCAGCAGCTTCGGGGACCCAGAAAGAGAGACCCAGTACTTC; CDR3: CASSFGDPERETQYF
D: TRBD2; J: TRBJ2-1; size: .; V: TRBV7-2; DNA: TGTGCCAGCAGGGGCCGGGAGCGCGGGAGCGAATCCAGCTACAATGAGCAGTTCTTC; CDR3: CASRGRERGSESSYNEQFF
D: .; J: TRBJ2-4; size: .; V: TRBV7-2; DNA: TGTGCCAGCAGCTTGAAGACAGGTCGATTCATTCAGTACTTC; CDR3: CASSLKTGRFIQYF
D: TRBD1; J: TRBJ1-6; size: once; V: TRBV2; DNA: TGTGCCAGCAGCTCAGGGACAGATTCACCCCTCCACTTT; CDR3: CASSSGTDSPLHF
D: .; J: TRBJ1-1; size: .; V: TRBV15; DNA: TGTGCCACCAGCAGAGACTATGGCAGGGGGAACACTGAAGCTTTCTTT; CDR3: CATSRDYGRGNTEAFF
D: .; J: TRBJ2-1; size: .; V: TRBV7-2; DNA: TGTGCCAGCAGCTTTTACGGGCGAGGCACCTACAATGAGCAGTTCTTC; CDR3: CASSFYGRGTYNEQFF
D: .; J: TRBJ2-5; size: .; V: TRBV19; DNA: TGTGCCAGTAGTATATCGGTGGGTCCAGAGACCCAGTACTTC; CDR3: CASSISVGPETQYF
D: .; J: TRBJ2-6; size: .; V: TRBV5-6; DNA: TGTGCCAGCAGCTTCTCTGGGGCCAACGTCCTGACTTTC; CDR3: CASSFSGANVLTF
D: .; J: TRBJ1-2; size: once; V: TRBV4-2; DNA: TGTGCCAGCAGCCAAGGGCCAGACTATGGCTACACCTTC; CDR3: CASSQGPDYGYTF
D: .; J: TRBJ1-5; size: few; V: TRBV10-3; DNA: TGTGCCACAGGGGAGGCGACAGACAATCAGCCCCAGCATTTT; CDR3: CATGEATDNQPQHF
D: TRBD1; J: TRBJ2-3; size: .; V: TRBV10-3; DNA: TGTGCCATCAGTGAATCGAGGGTTAAGGGGGCCCTTCTTGGGGGCCTTCTGGATACGCAGTATTTT; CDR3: CAISESRVKGALLGGLLDTQYF
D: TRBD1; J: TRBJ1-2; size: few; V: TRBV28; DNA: TGTGCCAGCAGTAACCGCGCACTCCGGGACAGGGACAACTATGGCTACACCTTC; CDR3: CASSNRALRDRDNYGYTF
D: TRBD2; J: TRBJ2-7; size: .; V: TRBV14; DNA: TGTGCCAGCAGCCGTCGACGACTAGCGGGAGTTGGGAACTACGAGCAGTACTTC; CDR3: CASSRRRLAGVGNYEQYF